One sample yielded the 17 T cell receptor beta chains listed below, sequenced in a study of Ad26.COV2.S vaccination and SARS-CoV-2 variants. Sequenced by immunoSEQ multiplex PCR; TCRdb stores in-frame clones only, minus some. The sample contains a few hundred thousand clones, around nine tenths of which appear only once. Treatment described: roughly 20 received Ad26.COV2.S at low or high dose, single or two shots; several received placebo; per-sample allocation not given. Specimen acquisition occurred on day 63 following the initial vaccine or placebo injection. Sample: peripheral blood, taken in a trial of Ad26.COV2.S vaccine versus placebo. These receptors all stem from a person between 18 and 59 years old who received the Ad26.COV2.S COVID-19 vaccine or a placebo.

The count of this clone is one. The rearrangement links TRBV7-3 to TRBJ1-2; D may be TRBD1 (6 bases). Trimming removed 3 bases at V and 1 base at J, with 12 bases between. Germline CDR1 and CDR2: SGHTA and FQGTGA. The length of the CDR3 is 15 residues. CDR3 DNA: TGTGCCAGCAGCTTGGGGGGCAGCCATAACTATGGCTACACCTTC. This gives the protein CASSLGGSHNYGYTF.

V and J are TRBV6-4 and TRBJ2-3; 8 nucleotides align to TRBD2. The germline V gene encodes CDR1 MRHNA and CDR2 SNTAGT. Losses at the gene ends were 7 bases for V and 0 bases for J; bases not matched to a gene: 6. The CDR3 has 15 residues. Here the CDR3 DNA reads TGTGCCAGCACCTCAGTAGCGGGGAGCACAGATACGCAGTATTTT. Its translation: CASTSVAGSTDTQYF.

This clone was seen a few times. The chain employs TRBV2 and TRBJ1-5; D not certain. Trimming left V 3 bases short and J 0 bases short, with 12 bases between. CDR1 and CDR2 (germline): SNHLY, FYNNEI. The CDR3 spans 16 residues. CDR3 region: CASSEPQPYSNQPQHF. The CDR3 bases are TGTGCCAGCAGTGAGCCACAGCCCTATAGCAATCAGCCCCAGCATTTT.

This sequence joins TRBV14 and TRBJ2-3, with a weak D call TRBD1 (5 bases). The V gene's germline CDR1 is SGHDN and CDR2 FVKESK. Trimming cost V 0 bases and J 8 bases, with 9 bases left between them. The CDR3 covers 13 residues. The DNA of the CDR3 is TGTGCCAGCAGCCAAGACTATCAGGGTACGCAGTATTTT. Protein sequence: CASSQDYQGTQYF.

In its sample, this clone was seen a few times. The V gene is TRBV5-4, the J gene TRBJ1-2; D unresolved. Germline V gene sequence: CDR1 SGHNT, CDR2 YYREEE (reference sequence). Trimming cost V 5 bases and J 7 bases, with 6 bases left between them. The CDR3 spans 10 residues. The CDR3 sequence is CASREGGYTF. CDR3 DNA sequence: TGTGCCAGCAGAGAGGGTGGCTACACCTTC. The full variable domain, rest sourced from reference TRBV5-4 and TRBJ1-2, is ETGVTQSPTHLIKTRGQQVTLRCSSQSGHNTVSWYQQALGQGPQFIFQYYREEENGRGNFPPRFSGLQFPNYSSELNVNALELDDSALYLCASREGGYTFGSGTRLTVV.

This clone occurred once. The chain links TRBV3-1 (or the pseudogene TRBV3-2) to TRBJ2-3, with D hard to call. The CDR3 is made up of 15 amino acids. The germline V gene encodes CDR1 LGHDT and CDR2 YNNKEL (reference sequence). V was shortened by 5 bases and J by 2 bases, with 14 bases between the two germline ends. The CDR3 reads CASSAPPPFTDTQYF. In DNA form, the CDR3 reads TGTGCCAGCAGCGCCCCGCCCCCTTTCACAGATACGCAGTATTTT.

This chain uses TRBV6-5 with TRBJ1-5, with D perhaps TRBD1 (5 bases). This CDR3 region has 14 residues. With 6 bases removed from V and 3 bases from J, the gap between germline ends came to 12 bases. Looked up from germline, CDR1 is MNHEY and CDR2 is SVGAGI. The CDR3 DNA follows: TGTGCCAGCAGGGATGACAGCTTCAATCAGCCCCAGCATTTT. Encoded protein: CASRDDSFNQPQHF.

The rearrangement uses TRBV7-3 and TRBJ2-5; maybe TRBD1 (6 bases). The CDR3 length is 13 residues. Trimming took off 5 bases at V and 10 bases at J, with 17 bases between the two ends. Germline V gene data show CDR1 as SGHTA and CDR2 as FQGTGA. CDR3 coding DNA: TGTGCCAGCAGCCCCTGGACAGACGGTTTCCAGTACTTC. Amino acid sequence: CASSPWTDGFQYF.

The V gene is TRBV4-2, the J gene TRBJ1-3, with D possibly TRBD1 on 5 matching bases. This CDR3 is built from 15 residues. The germline CDR1 and CDR2 sequences are LGHNA and YNFKEQ. Between the trimmed V and J ends, which lost 3 bases and 4 bases, there was a span of 13 bases. The CDR3 here is CASSQLLEGGNTIYF. In DNA, the CDR3 is TGTGCCAGCAGCCAGTTACTCGAGGGGGGAAACACCATATATTTT.

This chain links TRBV11-2 with TRBJ2-3, with 8 bases aligning to TRBD2. The CDR3 is made up of 15 amino acids. Per germline, CDR1 SGHAT and CDR2 FQNNGV. V lost 3 bases to trimming and J lost 5 bases; unmatched junction nucleotides: 7. CDR3 amino acids: CASSFRGGPKDTQYF. The DNA of the CDR3 is TGTGCCAGCAGCTTTCGGGGGGGGCCGAAAGATACGCAGTATTTT.

The chain links TRBV11-1 to TRBJ1-5; D may be TRBD1 (6 bases). CDR1 and CDR2 (germline): SGHAT, FQDESV (reference sequence). The length of the CDR3 is 13 residues. The V gene lost 5 bases and the J gene lost 2 bases, with 7 bases spanning the gap. CDR3 amino acids: CASSRTGNQPQHF. The CDR3 DNA follows: TGTGCCAGCAGCCGGACAGGCAATCAGCCCCAGCATTTT.

Ten or more counts support this clone. The V call is TRBV29-1, the J call TRBJ1-5, with a weak D call TRBD1 (5 bases). The CDR3 is 13 residues long. CDR1 is SQVTM and CDR2 is ANQGSEA in the germline V gene. The ends were cut back, 4 bases at V and 0 bases at J, with 7 bases in the middle. The CDR3 sequence: CSVGGNSNQPQHF. The CDR3 region has the DNA TGCAGCGTTGGGGGGAATAGCAATCAGCCCCAGCATTTT.

The chain joins TRBV12-3 or TRBV12-4 to TRBJ2-2; TRBD2 might be the D (7 bases). V lost 5 bases and J 11 bases, leaving 15 bases between the germline ends. There are 13 residues in the CDR3. The DNA for the CDR3 is TGTGCCAGCAGTGGGAGGGGGGAGGTCGAGCTGTTTTTT. This gives the protein CASSGRGEVELFF.

The chain recombines TRBV24-1 with TRBJ2-1; TRBD1 might be the D (6 bases). The CDR3 spans 15 residues. Germline-derived CDR1 and CDR2 are KGHDR and SFDVKD. V was clipped by 2 bases and J by 5 bases, with 12 bases between them. Written as DNA, the CDR3 is TGTGCCACCAGTGATTCGGCGACAGGAGACAATGAGCAGTTCTTC. This gives the protein CATSDSATGDNEQFF.

V is TRBV6-5 and J is TRBJ2-1; 11 nucleotides agree with TRBD2. V lost 1 base, J lost 9 bases, and 8 bases stayed unmatched. This CDR3 comprises 16 residues. From germline, CDR1 is MNHEY and CDR2 SVGAGI. The DNA of the CDR3 is TGTGCCAGCAGTTACTTGACTAGCGGGGTAGTTAGTGAGCAGTTCTTC. Translated: CASSYLTSGVVSEQFF.

This chain links TRBV5-4 with TRBJ2-1, with TRBD1 as a possible D gene (6 bases). The length of the CDR3 is 15 residues. Deletions cut 0 bases from V and 6 bases from J, with 13 bases between. Germline V gene lookup returns CDR1 SGHNT and CDR2 YYREEE (reference sequence). The CDR3 nucleotides read TGTGCCAGCAGCTTGGGGGACATAGTGGGCAATGAGCAGTTCTTC. Translation: CASSLGDIVGNEQFF.

The chain uses TRBV7-3 and TRBJ2-1, with 8 nucleotides matching TRBD2. Trimming took 2 bases from V and 10 from J; bases not matched to a gene: 13. The CDR3 consists of 16 residues. Germline loops: CDR1 SGHTA, CDR2 FQGTGA. CDR3 DNA: TGTGCCAGCAGCTTAGGCGGGGGGCTGTCGCGTGAGGAGCAGTTCTTC. It codes for CASSLGGGLSREEQFF.